This entry concerns a single TCR beta chain. Its antigen is unknown. This sample was included in a study of PD-1 blockade in classical Hodgkin lymphoma. Profiling relied on immunoSEQ multiplex PCR, and the TCRdb table lists in-frame clones only, not all of them. The data show over 11,000 clones, around 80% seen once. Every one of the patients relapsed after autologous stem cell transplantation (brentuximab vedotin exposure was variable). The study recorded best responses of complete response, partial response or progressive disease. Study conclusions and caveats: Among the patients, those starting nivolumab under 1 year after ASCT were excluded. By cycle point C4D1, TCR diversity had risen significantly in CD4+ cells (but not CD8+ cells). Healthy donors were reported to have higher baseline TCR diversity than newly diagnosed patients.

The clonotype originates from a human donor with classical Hodgkin lymphoma. Specimen: peripheral blood mononuclear cells (PBMCs), collected before the second cycle of nivolumab.

The CDR3 sequence: CASHDRGSTDTQYF. The CDR3 DNA sequence: TGTGCCAGCCATGACAGGGGGAGCACAGATACGCAGTATTTT. V is TRBV7-2 and J is TRBJ2-3; TRBD1 matches at 9 bases. Germline V gene data show CDR1 as SGHTA and CDR2 as FQGNSA. The V gene end was trimmed by 8 bases and the J gene end by 0 bases; junction bases not matched to a gene: 3. The CDR3 is made up of 14 amino acids.